This TCR beta chain derives from a study of T cells after yellow fever vaccination. This clonotype was observed many times. Antigen: not known. The TCR cDNA carried a universal primer site and UMIs from 5'RACE template switching. TCRdb used MiXCR to reprocess the 5' RACE reads, holding one entry per CDR3 protein. The sample lists roughly 110,000 distinct CDR3 sequences; 8.4% were seen once. Study results and caveats: In post-booster samples, most primary-vaccination clones reappeared (approximately 96% CD4, 88% CD8). Contamination by abundant bulk-population clonotypes could be present in FACS-sorted repertoires.

This CDR3 has 14 amino acids. The clonotype originates from a man aged 25-45 years who received the YFV17D yellow fever vaccine. Sequences were derived from CD8+ T cells sorted from PBMCs, sampled 45 days after the yellow fever booster vaccination. The chain combines TRBV21-1 with TRBJ2-7; TRBD2, the table's D call, was not compared with the DNA. TRBV21-1 is annotated as a pseudogene. The CDR3 reads CASSFRTGGHEQYF. The CDR3 nucleotides read TGTGCCAGCAGCTTCCGGACGGGAGGGCACGAGCAGTACTTC.